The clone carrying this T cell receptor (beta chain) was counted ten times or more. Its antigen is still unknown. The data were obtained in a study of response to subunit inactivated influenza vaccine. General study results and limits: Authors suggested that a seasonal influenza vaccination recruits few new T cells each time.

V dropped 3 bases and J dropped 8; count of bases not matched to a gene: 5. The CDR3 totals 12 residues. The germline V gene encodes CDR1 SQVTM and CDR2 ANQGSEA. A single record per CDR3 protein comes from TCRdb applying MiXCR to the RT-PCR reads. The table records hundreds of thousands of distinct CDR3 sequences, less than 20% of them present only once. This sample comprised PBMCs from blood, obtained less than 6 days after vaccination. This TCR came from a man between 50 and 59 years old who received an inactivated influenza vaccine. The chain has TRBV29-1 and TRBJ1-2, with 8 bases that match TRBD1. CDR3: CSVEQGALGYTF. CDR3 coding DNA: TGCAGCGTTGAGCAGGGGGCTCTAGGCTACACCTTC.